This entry concerns a single T cell receptor (beta chain). This receptor's antigen is unknown. This may stem from a read error, because a much larger clone lies one nucleotide away. Per the germline V gene (reference sequence), LGHDT is the CDR1 and YNNKEL is the CDR2. V lost 9 bases and J lost 2 bases; the stretch between them is 17 bases long. Including cysteine and phenylalanine, the CDR3 has 14 amino acids. Only CDR3 DNA remains: 42 bases, in frame from the first base. Genomic DNA was extracted from bulk tumor tissue and used as the TCR template, and 600 ng gDNA was amplified per sample. Multiple biopsies per primary tumor were taken during surgery, spaced as far apart as possible within the tumor mass. The study cohort was described as untreated, and patients were newly diagnosed NSCLC cases undergoing curative surgery. Donors were roughly 16 newly diagnosed non-small cell lung cancer patients undergoing surgery with curative intent. Resected tumor masses were reviewed by two independent pathologists. Only high-quality DNA and RNA samples were carried forward to sequencing.

The TCR beta CDR3 region was amplified with a multiplex PCR system whose first round ran for approximately 10 cycles using 32 V-gene forward primers and 13 J-gene reverse primers. First-round PCR used a QIAGEN Multiplex PCR Kit, and primer sequences were filed in Chinese patent CN105087789A. A second PCR round added Illumina universal primers using the Phusion High-Fidelity PCR Kit. The TCR libraries underwent paired-end sequencing with a read length of 151 bp on the Illumina HiSeq X Ten platform. In the source study's methods: Cutadapt was used to discard reads without multiplex PCR primers, PEAR merged the read pairs, and MiXCR with default settings called the CDR3 regions. Shannon entropy measured repertoire diversity, and clonality was calculated as one minus the Shannon entropy divided by the ln of the count of productive unique sequences. Clonotypes at a frequency of at least 0.5% were defined as dominant or high-frequency T-cell clones. TCRdb trimmed public reads at Q25 via fastp, called clones via MiXCR and kept in-frame beta chains. Each CDR3 protein gets just one entry, which takes the most common genes and DNA from the rows behind it. None of the V and J calls come from the authors' own analysis; TCRdb made them. The sample table holds just over 15,000 distinct CDR3 sequences, of which 25% to 35% were seen once. The biggest ten clones account for 4% of the sample.

The sample is drawn from a study of immune heterogeneity within non-small cell lung tumors listed by TCRdb under 2018. Regarding the study in general: By histology, several squamous cell carcinomas, fewer than twelve non-squamous carcinomas and 1 tumor not otherwise specified were included. To look at intratumoral immune heterogeneity, the study ran whole-exome sequencing, RNA-seq and TCR beta repertoire sequencing on several spatially distinct regions taken from every NSCLC tumor. TCR repertoires were analyzed from fewer than 70 tumor loci of approximately 15 patients, whereas transcriptome data were available for only 35 to 50 loci from 11 to 13 patients. Neoantigen binding to each patient's HLA alleles was predicted with netMHCpan-3.0 for mutant peptides of 8 to 11 amino acids.

General conclusions and limits of the study: Individual patients mostly had different high-frequency TCR beta clonotypes. A statistically significant but moderate positive correlation (R 0.3 to 0.4) was observed between local T-cell repertoire clonality and local tumor mutational burden. Within a patient, the same dominant CDR3B clonotypes appeared at multiple loci, but different tumor locations also contained unique high-frequency clones.

The chain was built from TRBV3-1 and TRBJ2-7; the D region possibly corresponds to TRBD2 (5 bases align). This receptor was identified in a man in his forties with non-small cell lung cancer. Sequencing input: lung tumor tissue. The nucleotides are TGTGCCAGTTATCGGGCGACTACCGCCTACGAGCAGTACTTC. Translated, it reads CASYRATTAYEQYF.